This passage covers 9 T cell receptor beta chains from one sample sequenced in a study of blood T cell repertoires in COVID-19. Profiled with immunoSEQ multiplex PCR; TCRdb holds only in-frame clones, not every one. The data contain 300,000 to 400,000 clones, 88% of them seen just once; the ten biggest clones take up 0.9% to 1.5%. The sequenced material came from PBMCs or T cells enriched from blood (not recorded which). The source is a woman aged 18-35 years who had recovered from COVID-19.

This sequence joins TRBV9 and TRBJ2-6, with 9 bases identical to TRBD1. This CDR3 region has 20 residues. Germline V gene lookup returns CDR1 SGDLS and CDR2 YYNGEE. V lost 0 bases, J lost 0 bases, and 10 bases stayed unmatched. The CDR3 DNA reads as TGTGCCAGCAGCGTAGATACTCAGGACAGGGGCCCCTCTGGGGCCAACGTCCTGACTTTC. It encodes CASSVDTQDRGPSGANVLTF.

The chain is built from TRBV5-1 and TRBJ1-1; the D is unclear. The germline CDR1 and CDR2 sequences are SGHRS and YFSETQ. Between the trimmed V and J ends, which lost 2 bases and 1 base, there was a span of 9 bases. There are 14 residues in the CDR3. CDR3: CASSFQSENTEAFF. CDR3 sequence (DNA): TGCGCCAGCAGCTTTCAGTCAGAGAACACTGAAGCTTTCTTT.

The chain joins TRBV13 to TRBJ1-1, with TRBD1 matching over 8 bases. J gave up 3 bases and V 5 bases, and 17 bases lay outside the gene matches. Germline loops: CDR1 PRHDT, CDR2 FYEKMQ (reference sequence). The CDR3 contains 18 residues. For the CDR3, the DNA is TGTGCCAGCAGCCCGCTAGGGGCCCGACAGGGGTGGCACACTGAAGCTTTCTTT. Encoded protein: CASSPLGARQGWHTEAFF.

This chain links TRBV4-1 with TRBJ1-2, with TRBD1 matching over 9 bases. The CDR3 length is 16 residues. CDR1 is MGHRA and CDR2 is YSYEKL in the germline V gene. Unmatched junction bases numbered 8, after V lost 0 bases and J lost 6 bases. Here the CDR3 reads CASSQEPGQGFNGYTF. CDR3 DNA sequence: TGCGCCAGCAGCCAAGAACCCGGACAGGGGTTCAATGGCTACACCTTC.

J is TRBJ2-1 and V is TRBV13, with 7 positions matching TRBD1. CDR1 and CDR2 (germline): PRHDT, FYEKMQ (reference sequence). This CDR3 has 14 residues. J gave up 6 bases and V 2 bases, and 4 bases lay outside the gene matches. The CDR3 region has the DNA TGTGCCAGCAGCTTAAGCCAGGGGGTCAATGAGCAGTTCTTC. Protein product: CASSLSQGVNEQFF.

In nucleotides, the CDR3 is TGTGCCAGCAGCTCCTACCCGGGCGGGGGGGCAACAGATACGCAGTATTTT. It encodes CASSSYPGGGATDTQYF. The chain employs TRBV11-2 and TRBJ2-3; 9 nucleotides match TRBD2. V was clipped by 4 bases and J by 3 bases; unmatched bases: 11. The length of the CDR3 is 17 residues. Germline V gene sequence: CDR1 SGHAT, CDR2 FQNNGV. Looking up the rest from reference TRBV11-2 and TRBJ2-3 gives the full variable domain: EAGVAQSPRYKIIEKRQSVAFWCNPISGHATLYWYQQILGQGPKLLIQFQNNGVVDDSQLPKDRFSAERLKGVDSTLKIQPAKLEDSAVYLCASSSYPGGGATDTQYFGPGTRLTVL.

The chain uses TRBV7-8 and TRBJ2-1; D is perhaps TRBD2 (8 bases). Germline V gives CDR1 SGHVS, CDR2 FQNEAQ. The CDR3 runs to 17 residues. Trimming cost V 1 base and J 8 bases, with 21 bases left between them. CDR3 region: CASSLEGALAGQDEQFF. For the CDR3, the DNA is TGTGCCAGCAGCTTAGAGGGGGCTTTAGCGGGGCAGGATGAGCAGTTCTTC.

Turning to this clone: The sample holds other DNA sequences that translate to the same CDR3. The chain uses TRBV7-9 and TRBJ2-7; no definite D call. Germline CDR1 and CDR2: SEHNR and FQNEAQ (reference sequence). The CDR3 is 12 residues long. V was trimmed by 0 bases and J by 4 bases, leaving 4 bases between them. The CDR3 DNA sequence: TGTGCCAGCAGCTTAGCCACATACGAGCAGTACTTC. Translating gives CASSLATYEQYF.

The gene calls are TRBV9 and TRBJ1-6, with 7 nucleotides matching TRBD1. J gave up 5 bases and V 6 bases, and 2 bases lay outside the gene matches. Germline assignment: CDR1 SGDLS and CDR2 YYNGEE. This CDR3 is built from 13 residues. The CDR3 DNA is TGTGCCAGCAAGGGACAGAATAATTCACCCCTCCACTTT. This encodes CASKGQNNSPLHF.